This TCR beta chain was sequenced during a study of T cell repertoires in cytomegalovirus infection. About the study: Public TCR beta signatures were indicative of both CMV infection and a matching HLA type.

Study results and caveats: There were HLA-C-restricted CMV-specific TCR beta clonotypes dominating the ex vivo response.

TCRdb passed the reads through MiXCR, listing each CDR3 protein once. The sample lists hundreds of thousands of distinct CDR3 sequences; 15% to 20% were seen once. Germline CDR1 reads DFQATT; CDR2 reads SNEGSKA (reference sequence). The CDR3 covers 15 residues. V lost 0 bases, J lost 0 bases, and 12 bases lay in between. This clonotype was counted between two and nine times. What it binds is not known. The origin of this receptor is a human donor in good health (CMV status not recorded). Some clones in this sample may be carry-over from other donors' samples. The chain is built from TRBV20-1 and TRBJ2-7, with a weak D call TRBD2 (5 bases). Sequenced input: PBMCs. The CDR3 DNA reads TGCAGTGCTAGAGACGACGGTCGGGGCTCCTACGAGCAGTACTTC. Translating it yields CSARDDGRGSYEQYF.